One sample yielded the 20 T cell receptor beta chains listed below, sequenced in a study of cytomegalovirus exposure and HLA in healthy donors. Primers included in the PCR were 60 Vbeta and 13 Jbeta primers. Some clones are missing from TCRdb's copy, which holds only in-frame ones; the method was immunoSEQ multiplex PCR. The sample lists 150,000 to 200,000 clones, about 80% occurring once. Sequencing was carried out using PBMCs. These receptors were collected from a woman younger than 45 in good health and CMV-seronegative.

The rearrangement uses TRBV28 and TRBJ2-1; TRBD2 agrees at 8 bases. CDR3 length equals 16 residues. After removal of 2 bases from V and 5 bases from J, the junction contained 8 bases not matched to a gene. The V gene's germline CDR1 is MDHEN and CDR2 SYDVKM. As DNA, the CDR3 is TGTGCCAGCAGTTTAGGGGCAGCGGGGGCCGACAATGAGCAGTTCTTC. It translates to CASSLGAAGADNEQFF.

The rearrangement joins TRBV7-2 to TRBJ1-5; 7 nucleotides align to TRBD1. The germline V gene has CDR1 SGHTA and CDR2 FQGNSA. V lost 5 bases, J lost 0 bases, and 4 bases stayed unmatched. The length of the CDR3 is 15 residues. CDR3 sequence: CASSRQGTSNQPQHF. As DNA, the CDR3 is TGTGCCAGCAGCCGACAGGGTACTAGCAATCAGCCCCAGCATTTT.

In its sample, this clone was seen a few times. The chain recombines TRBV27 with TRBJ1-1, with D uncertain. There are 13 residues in the CDR3. Per germline, CDR1 MNHEY and CDR2 SMNVEV (reference sequence). V was cut by 3 bases and J by 1 base, with 6 bases left in between. In DNA, the CDR3 is TGTGCCAGCAGTTTTAGTGGGAACACTGAAGCTTTCTTT. It codes for CASSFSGNTEAFF.

J is TRBJ2-7 and V is TRBV7-3, with 15 bases fitting TRBD2. The germline V gene has CDR1 SGHTA and CDR2 FQGTGA. The CDR3 runs to 15 residues. With V trimmed by 4 bases and J by 6 bases, 4 bases remained unmatched. CDR3 nucleotide sequence: TGTGCCAGCAGCTCATCGGGACTAGCGGGAGGCGAGCAGTACTTC. Protein sequence: CASSSSGLAGGEQYF.

The rearrangement joins TRBV7-2 to TRBJ1-4; 7 bases fit TRBD1. Germline V lookup: CDR1 SGHTA, CDR2 FQGNSA. The CDR3 extends over 16 amino acids. V was clipped by 4 bases and J by 4 bases; unmatched bases: 9. Here the CDR3 reads CASSSNPGQINEKLFF. The DNA for the CDR3 is TGTGCCAGCAGCTCAAACCCGGGACAGATTAATGAAAAACTGTTTTTT.

This chain joins TRBV28 and TRBJ2-3, with 7 bases matching TRBD1. Germline lookup yields CDR1 MDHEN and CDR2 SYDVKM. The CDR3 is 14 residues long. After removal of 5 bases from V and 5 bases from J, the junction contained 7 bases not matched to a gene. CDR3 amino acids: CASSLTGLLDTQYF. For the CDR3, the DNA is TGTGCCAGCAGTCTGACAGGGTTGCTAGATACGCAGTATTTT.

This clone was seen a handful of times. V gene TRBV4-1 combines with J gene TRBJ1-5; 7 bases match TRBD1. V lost 2 bases to trimming and J lost 7 bases; unmatched junction nucleotides: 14. Germline V CDR1 and CDR2: MGHRA, YSYEKL. The CDR3 loop spans 17 amino acids. The CDR3 region has the DNA TGCGCCAGCAGCCAAAGCGTGGTGAGGGGGCCCGGCCAGCCCCAGCATTTT. This translates into CASSQSVVRGPGQPQHF.

The chain carries TRBV4-1 and TRBJ2-5; 7 bases align to TRBD2. Matching the DNA end better, TRBJ2-7 makes the J call doubtful. Germline CDR1 reads MGHRA; CDR2 reads YSYEKL. CDR3 size: 16 residues. CDR3 loop: CASSHFLAGRSYEQYF. CDR3 sequence (DNA): TGCGCCAGCAGCCACTTTTTAGCGGGCCGCTCCTACGAGCAGTACTTC.

This chain connects TRBV5-1 to TRBJ2-2, with TRBD1 matching over 7 bases. CDR1 and CDR2 from the germline V gene are SGHRS and YFSETQ. J was trimmed by 6 bases and V by 4 bases; bases with no gene match: 6. The CDR3 sequence is 14 residues long. CDR3 loop: CASSRQGVAGELFF. DNA for the CDR3: TGCGCCAGCAGCCGACAGGGTGTTGCCGGGGAGCTGTTTTTT.

The chain has TRBV5-6 and TRBJ2-1; D is perhaps TRBD1 (5 bases). The CDR3 is made up of 17 amino acids. Between the trimmed V and J ends, which lost 1 base and 6 bases, there was a span of 20 bases. CDR1 is SGHDT and CDR2 is YYEEEE in the germline V gene. This CDR3 reads CASSLTSTGLEINEQFF. CDR3 sequence (DNA): TGTGCCAGCAGCTTGACGTCCACAGGCCTCGAGATCAATGAGCAGTTCTTC.

The genes are TRBV27 and TRBJ1-4; D ambiguous. CDR1 is MNHEY, CDR2 SMNVEV, per germline (reference sequence). This CDR3 comprises 13 residues. V was shortened by 5 bases and J by 5 bases, with 9 bases between the two germline ends. The CDR3 protein is CASSRTENEKLFF. CDR3 coding DNA: TGTGCCAGCAGTCGTACAGAAAATGAAAAACTGTTTTTT. Full variable domain (outside the CDR3, taken from reference TRBV27 and TRBJ1-4): EAQVTQNPRYLITVTGKKLTVTCSQNMNHEYMSWYRQDPGLGLRQIYYSMNVEVTDKGDVPEGYKVSRKEKRNFPLILESPSPNQTSLYFCASSRTENEKLFFGSGTQLSVL.

The chain has TRBV6-1 and TRBJ1-4; possible D gene TRBD1, 6 bases. Germline CDR1 MNHNS, CDR2 SASEGT. The CDR3 loop spans 14 amino acids. V lost 10 bases and J lost 0, with 12 bases in between. CDR3 DNA: TGTGCCACACGACAGGACGCAACTAATGAAAAACTGTTTTTT. The encoded protein is CATRQDATNEKLFF.

This sequence joins TRBV2 and TRBJ1-5; D might be TRBD1 (6 bases). V lost 3 bases and J lost 6, with 21 bases in between. Per germline, CDR1 SNHLY and CDR2 FYNNEI. The CDR3 consists of 17 residues. CDR3 in amino acids: CASSDPHRASGSQPQHF. The CDR3 bases are TGTGCCAGCAGTGACCCGCACAGGGCGTCGGGAAGTCAGCCCCAGCATTTT.

The J gene is TRBJ1-4, the V gene TRBV7-8; 9 bases fit TRBD1. This CDR3 is 15 amino acids long. CDR1 and CDR2 (germline): SGHVS, FQNEAQ. With 5 bases clipped from V and 2 bases from J, the junction kept 3 bases outside the gene matches. The CDR3 sequence: CASSRTGVTNEKLFF. The CDR3 DNA sequence: TGTGCCAGCAGCCGGACAGGGGTGACTAATGAAAAACTGTTTTTT.

This rearrangement joins TRBV21-1 to TRBJ2-5; the table's D call, TRBD2, has no DNA check behind it. TRBV21-1 is shown as a pseudogene. CDR3 length: 14 amino acids. The CDR3 loop is CASCGGGALETQYF. The CDR3 DNA reads TGTGCCAGCTGCGGCGGGGGGGCGTTAGAGACCCAGTACTTC.

Written as DNA, the CDR3 is TGTGCCAGCAGTGAAAGTATTAGCGGGGGATACAATGAGCAGTTCTTC. Its translation: CASSESISGGYNEQFF. The chain is built from TRBV2 and TRBJ2-1, with 9 bases lining up with TRBD2. V lost 2 bases and J lost 4; bases outside the gene matches: 6. This CDR3 contains 16 residues. Per the germline V gene, CDR1 is SNHLY and CDR2 is FYNNEI.

The chain couples TRBV25-1 to TRBJ2-2; 8 bases align to TRBD1. Per the germline V gene, CDR1 is MGHDK and CDR2 is SYGVNS. After removal of 6 bases from V and 6 bases from J, the junction contained 3 bases not matched to a gene. There are 13 residues in the CDR3. CDR3: CASRGQGAGELFF. The CDR3, as DNA: TGTGCCAGCAGAGGACAGGGTGCCGGGGAGCTGTTTTTT.

The J gene is TRBJ2-7, the V gene TRBV20-1; no firm D call. The V end was cut by 0 bases, the J end by 4 bases, with 4 bases between. In germline, CDR1 is DFQATT, CDR2 SNEGSKA (reference sequence). The CDR3 extends over 11 amino acids. CDR3 in amino acids: CSARELYEQYF. The CDR3 nucleotides are TGCAGTGCTAGAGAGTTATACGAGCAGTACTTC.

This rearrangement joins TRBV2 to TRBJ1-1; D is unresolved. V lost 7 bases, J lost 4 bases, and 10 bases lay in between. Germline V gene lookup returns CDR1 SNHLY and CDR2 FYNNEI. The CDR3 is made up of 12 amino acids. CDR3 amino acids: CASTALGTEAFF. The CDR3 coding sequence is TGTGCCAGCACCGCTCTAGGCACTGAAGCTTTCTTT.

This clone appeared a single time. J is TRBJ2-7 and V is TRBV7-2, with 10 bases identical to TRBD2. Trimming took 4 bases from V and 0 from J; bases not matched to a gene: 3. The CDR3 has 15 amino acids. Germline V gives CDR1 SGHTA, CDR2 FQGNSA. Here the CDR3 DNA reads TGTGCCAGCAGCTCCGGACTAGCGGTCTCCTACGAGCAGTACTTC. It yields the protein CASSSGLAVSYEQYF.